This T cell receptor (beta chain) was identified in a study of cytomegalovirus exposure and HLA in healthy donors. Study observations and caveats: TCR sequences were mostly rare, though some public TCRs occurred in many donors. A few of the chains that were CMV-associated were confirmed in vitro to be specific for CMV antigens.

Of note for this clone: Its antigen is unknown.

CDR1 is SGDLS and CDR2 is YYNGEE in the germline V gene. Trimming shortened V by 4 bases and J by 1 base, and 6 bases separated the two germline ends. The CDR3 extends over 13 amino acids. The method was immunoSEQ multiplex PCR; TCRdb's version includes in-frame clones alone and lacks a portion of them. The profile shows under 200,000 clones, less than 90% of them singletons. Material: PBMCs. The TCR was taken from a woman in her twenties or thirties in good health and CMV-seronegative. The chain uses TRBV9 and TRBJ1-5; D gene unclear. In DNA, the CDR3 is TGTGCCAGCAGCCGGGAGAGCAATCAGCCCCAGCATTTT. Encoded protein: CASSRESNQPQHF.